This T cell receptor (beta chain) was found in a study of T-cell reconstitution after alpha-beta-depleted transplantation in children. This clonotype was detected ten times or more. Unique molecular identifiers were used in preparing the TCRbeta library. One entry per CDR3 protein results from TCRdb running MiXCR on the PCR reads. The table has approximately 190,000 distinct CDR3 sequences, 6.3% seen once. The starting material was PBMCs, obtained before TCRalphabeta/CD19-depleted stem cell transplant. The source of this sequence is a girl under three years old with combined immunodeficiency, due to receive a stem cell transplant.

CDR3 region: CASSFPGGPENEQFF. The CDR3 coding sequence is TGTGCCAGCAGTTTTCCGGGGGGGCCGGAGAATGAGCAGTTCTTC. This sequence joins TRBV12-3 or TRBV12-4 and TRBJ2-1; 8 nucleotides line up with TRBD2. The V segment lost 3 bases and the J segment 7 bases; nucleotides outside the gene matches: 8. The length of the CDR3 is 15 residues.